These T cell receptor beta chains were read from a single sample in a study of cytomegalovirus exposure and HLA in healthy donors. Method: immunoSEQ multiplex PCR; TCRdb's copy keeps in-frame clones and lacks some. This sample lists about 33,000 clones; its ten largest clones have more than 3.5%. The material sequenced was PBMCs. These receptors were obtained from a woman in her thirties or forties in good health and CMV-seropositive. Each CDR3 is given with its conserved first and last residue. A D gene is named only where the DNA matches it firmly.

TGTGCCAGCAGAAGCGGGAGGGCCGATAGCAATGAGCAGTTCTTC CASRSGRADSNEQFF TRBJ2-1 TRBV6-1 TRBD2
TGTGCCAGCAGGAAGGCAGGGGTCGCCAAAAACATTCAGTACTTC CASRKAGVAKNIQYF TRBJ2-4 TRBV27 .
TGTGCCAGCTCACCAGCGGGGCAGAACACTGAAGATTTCTTT CASSPAGQNTEDFF TRBJ1-1 TRBV18 .
TGCGCCAGCAGCCCCCGGGAAACGAACCTAGATACGCAGTATTTT CASSPRETNLDTQYF TRBJ2-3 TRBV4-1 .
TGTGCCTGGAGGGAACAGGGCCGGCATGCTTTCTTT CAWREQGRHAFF TRBJ1-1 TRBV30 .
TGTGCCAAGCCGAGTGTTGGGGACTACGGCCGATACGAGCAGTACTTC CAKPSVGDYGRYEQYF TRBJ2-7 TRBV13 TRBD2
TGTGCCAGCAGTTTCCTGACAGGGAACTCCTACGAGCAGTACTTC CASSFLTGNSYEQYF TRBJ2-7 TRBV28 TRBD1
TGTGCCAGCAGCTTAAACGTCCTGGGGCATGGCTACACCTTC CASSLNVLGHGYTF TRBJ1-2 TRBV7-9 .
TGTGCCAGCAGCCCCCTAAGCTCCTACAATGAGCAGTTCTTC CASSPLSSYNEQFF TRBJ2-1 TRBV6-5 .
TGTGCCAGCAGCCGAGGGTACCTTTCTAGCTCCACCTACAATGAGCAGTTCTTC CASSRGYLSSSTYNEQFF TRBJ2-1 TRBV7-6 .
TGCGCCAGCAGCCAAGAATGGGGCGGCAATCAGCCCCAGCATTTT CASSQEWGGNQPQHF TRBJ1-5 TRBV4-1 .
TGTGCCAGCAGCTTAATGGCCGCCGGGTTAGAGGAGCAGTTCTTC CASSLMAAGLEEQFF TRBJ2-1 TRBV7-3 .
TGCGCCAGCAGCCCACTAAGAGGACAGGGGGTAGGCGAGCAGTACTTC CASSPLRGQGVGEQYF TRBJ2-7 TRBV4-1 TRBD1
TGTGCCAGCAGCGCGGACAGGAACTATGGCTACACCTTC CASSADRNYGYTF TRBJ1-2 TRBV7-3 TRBD1
TGTGCCAGCAGCTTAGCGGGACTAGCGGCCTACGAGCAGTACTTC CASSLAGLAAYEQYF TRBJ2-7 TRBV7-9 TRBD2
TGCAGCGTTGAGTTGGTCCGGACTAGCGGCACAGATACGCAGTATTTT CSVELVRTSGTDTQYF TRBJ2-3 TRBV29-1 TRBD2
TGCGCCAGCAGCCAATCGGCCGGGGGGTCTCTCGGCTACACCTTC CASSQSAGGSLGYTF TRBJ1-2 TRBV4-3 .
TGTGCCTGGAGTTTAACAGGGGGATCTGGCTACACCTTC CAWSLTGGSGYTF TRBJ1-2 TRBV30 TRBD1